One sample yielded the 17 T cell receptor beta chains listed below, sequenced in a study of tumor-infiltrating lymphocytes in localized non-small cell lung cancer. Clones were sequenced by immunoSEQ multiplex PCR, and TCRdb holds only the in-frame ones, with some missing. The sample yields some 30,000 clones, 70% to 90% seen once. The sequenced material came from lung tumor tissue. Receptors originate from a human donor with non-small cell lung cancer.

This sequence joins TRBV6-6 and TRBJ2-7; D is possibly TRBD1 (6 bases). Trimming removed 8 bases from V and 3 bases from J, with 14 bases in between. Germline V CDR1 and CDR2: MNHNY, SVGAGI (reference sequence). The CDR3 totals 13 residues. The CDR3 nucleotides are TGTGCCAGCGCCCCAGGCAGGGGCTACGAGCAGTACTTC. This gives the protein CASAPGRGYEQYF.

This chain uses TRBV9 with TRBJ2-2; 9 nucleotides align to TRBD1. The CDR3 extends over 16 amino acids. Trimming removed 4 bases from V and 4 bases from J; junction bases left unmatched: 8. Germline assignment: CDR1 SGDLS and CDR2 YYNGEE. CDR3 in amino acids: CASSMLPGQGTGELFF. Written as DNA, the CDR3 is TGTGCCAGCAGCATGTTACCGGGACAGGGCACCGGGGAGCTGTTTTTT.

This chain connects TRBV11-2 to TRBJ2-5; the D gene is possibly TRBD1 (6 bases). Between the trimmed V and J ends, which lost 4 bases and 5 bases, there was a span of 20 bases. Per the germline V gene, CDR1 is SGHAT and CDR2 is FQNNGV. CDR3 length equals 16 residues. This CDR3 is CASSSKQARQGETQYF. For the CDR3, the DNA is TGTGCCAGCAGCTCGAAACAGGCCAGGCAGGGGGAGACCCAGTACTTC.

This chain connects TRBV2 to TRBJ1-1, with D unclear. Trimming stripped 4 bases from V and 6 bases from J, with 15 bases between. Germline V gene data show CDR1 as SNHLY and CDR2 as FYNNEI. The CDR3 length is 14 residues. For the CDR3, the DNA is TGTGCCAGCAGTGCGACCGGGTTGGGATCTGAAGCTTTCTTT. Residues: CASSATGLGSEAFF. The full variable domain, rest sourced from reference TRBV2 and TRBJ1-1, is EPEVTQTPSHQVTQMGQEVILRCVPISNHLYFYWYRQILGQKVEFLVSFYNNEISEKSEIFDDQFSVERPDGSNFTLKIRSTKLEDSAMYFCASSATGLGSEAFFGQGTRLTVV.

The chain has TRBV7-6 and TRBJ1-1, with 7 bases matching TRBD1. Germline V lookup: CDR1 SGHVS, CDR2 FNYEAQ. The V gene end was trimmed by 0 bases and the J gene end by 0 bases; junction bases not matched to a gene: 1. The CDR3 has 15 amino acids. The CDR3 nucleotides are TGTGCCAGCAGCTTAGCAGGGGGCATGAACACTGAAGCTTTCTTT. It codes for CASSLAGGMNTEAFF.

The chain links TRBV5-1 to TRBJ2-2; 8 positions match TRBD1. The germline gives CDR1 SGHRS, CDR2 YFSETQ. The CDR3 runs 15 residues. V was clipped by 0 bases and J by 4 bases; unmatched bases: 2. CDR3 in amino acids: CASSLDRGSTGELFF. The CDR3 nucleotides are TGCGCCAGCAGCTTGGACAGGGGGTCCACCGGGGAGCTGTTTTTT. The variable domain in full, with the rest retrieved from reference TRBV5-1 and TRBJ2-2, is KAGVTQTPRYLIKTRGQQVTLSCSPISGHRSVSWYQQTPGQGLQFLFEYFSETQRNKGNFPGRFSGRQFSNSRSEMNVSTLELGDSALYLCASSLDRGSTGELFFGEGSRLTVL.

V is TRBV7-8 and J is TRBJ1-4, with a tentative D call TRBD1 (5 bases). V shed 6 bases and J shed 5 bases, with 13 bases lying between them. This CDR3 has 14 residues. The V gene's germline CDR1 is SGHVS and CDR2 FQNEAQ. The CDR3 nucleotides read TGTGCCAGCAGGGCCGGGACTTTGAATGAAAAACTGTTTTTT. Encoded protein: CASRAGTLNEKLFF.

V usage is TRBV6-5 and J usage is TRBJ2-1, with a possible D match to TRBD1 (5 bases). This CDR3 region has 13 residues. CDR1 MNHEY and CDR2 SVGAGI come from the germline V gene. Trimming stripped 2 bases from V and 9 bases from J, with 11 bases between. This chain's CDR3 is CASSYARGGEQFF. The CDR3 coding sequence is TGTGCCAGCAGTTACGCTAGGGGTGGTGAGCAGTTCTTC.

The chain recombines TRBV18 with TRBJ2-1, with 12 bases that match TRBD2. Germline V lookup: CDR1 KGHSH, CDR2 LQKENI. There are 15 residues in the CDR3. With 6 bases clipped from V and 5 bases from J, the junction kept 5 bases outside the gene matches. The CDR3 region is CASSLAGGRNNEQFF. CDR3 bases: TGTGCCAGCTCCCTAGCGGGGGGGCGAAACAATGAGCAGTTCTTC.

In its sample, this clone was seen once. The J gene is TRBJ1-4, the V gene TRBV11-2, with TRBD1 identical over 8 bases. CDR1 and CDR2 from the germline V gene are SGHAT and FQNNGV. V lost 2 bases, J lost 8 bases, and 4 bases stayed unmatched. The CDR3 has 14 amino acids. The CDR3 is CASSLNRGGEKLFF. The CDR3 DNA reads TGTGCCAGCAGCTTAAACAGGGGGGGCGAAAAACTGTTTTTT.

The V and J genes are TRBV7-9 and TRBJ1-5; the match to TRBD1 covers 8 bases. This CDR3 comprises 15 residues. The V and J ends lost 1 base and 5 bases, in that order; junction bases with no gene match: 4. Looked up from germline, CDR1 is SEHNR and CDR2 is FQNEAQ (reference sequence). The CDR3: CASSLGAGGDQPQHF. The CDR3 DNA is TGTGCCAGCAGCTTAGGGGCAGGGGGCGATCAGCCCCAGCATTTT.

The chain couples TRBV19 to TRBJ2-1, with 12 bases matching TRBD2. This CDR3 region has 13 residues. The V segment lost 7 bases and the J segment 10 bases; nucleotides outside the gene matches: 5. Per the germline V gene, CDR1 is LNHDA and CDR2 is SQIVND (reference sequence). CDR3 in amino acids: CASNRGLAGEQFF. The CDR3, as DNA: TGTGCCAGTAACCGGGGACTAGCGGGCGAGCAGTTCTTC.

This CDR3 reads CASSQGESSYNEQFF. CDR3 sequence (DNA): TGCGCCAGCAGCCAAGGGGAGAGCTCCTACAATGAGCAGTTCTTC. J is TRBJ2-1 and V is TRBV4-1; possible D gene TRBD2, 5 bases. V lost 1 base to trimming and J lost 0 bases, with 7 bases between them. Germline V CDR1 and CDR2: MGHRA, YSYEKL. The CDR3 is made up of 15 amino acids.

The V and J genes are TRBV10-3 and TRBJ1-2; 9 nucleotides agree with TRBD1. Germline assignment: CDR1 ENHRY and CDR2 SYGVKD. The CDR3 is 14 amino acids. Trimming at V came to 2 bases and at J to 6 bases, leaving 4 bases not matched to a gene. The CDR3 is CAISEGTGQHGYTF. In DNA, the CDR3 is TGTGCCATCAGTGAGGGGACAGGGCAGCATGGCTACACCTTC.

This clone was recorded only once. One end of the junction does not line up with germline, which may come from a read error. The CDR3 sequence: CASSLVVSHEQYF. The CDR3 DNA is TGTGCCAGCAGCTTAGTCGTCTCCCACGAGCAGTACTTC. This chain links TRBV7-8 with TRBJ2-7; D is uncertain. Germline CDR1 and CDR2: SGHVS and FQNEAQ. The CDR3 spans 13 residues.

A single count supports this clone. V gene TRBV27 combines with J gene TRBJ1-3; D is uncertain. The CDR3 sequence is 17 residues long. Trimming removed 3 bases from V and 1 base from J, with 16 bases in between. Germline CDR1 reads MNHEY; CDR2 reads SMNVEV (reference sequence). CDR3 amino acids: CASSFWPAGRSGNTIYF. In DNA, the CDR3 is TGTGCCAGCAGTTTCTGGCCCGCCGGGAGGTCTGGAAACACCATATATTTT.

This rearrangement joins TRBV11-2 to TRBJ2-6, with 10 positions matching TRBD1. Germline V gives CDR1 SGHAT, CDR2 FQNNGV. This CDR3 spans 18 amino acids. Trimming cost V 3 bases and J 0 bases; bases outside gene matches: 5. The CDR3 DNA is TGTGCCAGCAGCTTGGGACAGGGGAGCAGCTCTGGGGCCAACGTCCTGACTTTC. Protein: CASSLGQGSSSGANVLTF.